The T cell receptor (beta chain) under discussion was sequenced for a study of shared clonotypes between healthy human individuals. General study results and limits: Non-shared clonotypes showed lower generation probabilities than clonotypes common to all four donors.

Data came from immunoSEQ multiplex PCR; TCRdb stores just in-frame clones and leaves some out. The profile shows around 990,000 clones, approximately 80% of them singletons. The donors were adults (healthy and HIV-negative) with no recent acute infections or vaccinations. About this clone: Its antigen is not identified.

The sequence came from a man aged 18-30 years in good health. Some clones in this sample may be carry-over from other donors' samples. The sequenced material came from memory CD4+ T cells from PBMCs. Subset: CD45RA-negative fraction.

The CDR3: CASSQVGTSGTNEQFF. In DNA form, the CDR3 reads TGTGCCAGCAGCCAAGTTGGGACTAGCGGGACCAATGAGCAGTTCTTC. V is TRBV4-2 and J is TRBJ2-1; 13 nucleotides align to TRBD2. Germline-derived CDR1 and CDR2 are LGHNA and YNFKEQ. This CDR3 spans 16 amino acids. Trimming removed 1 base from V and 6 bases from J; junction bases left unmatched: 3.